This T cell receptor beta chain originates from a study of patients and donors after allogeneic stem cell transplantation. Deletions cut 5 bases from V and 1 base from J, with 12 bases between. Germline V CDR1 and CDR2: SGHRS, YFSETQ. The CDR3 runs 15 residues. TCRdb re-called the RT-PCR reads through MiXCR, storing one row per CDR3 protein. This sample has about 110,000 distinct CDR3 sequences; approximately 40% occur once, and the top ten carry 27%. The chain carries TRBV5-1 and TRBJ2-2; D gene ambiguous. Sequenced material: blood, either unsorted or a sorted T cell fraction (not recorded which). The sequence came from a human donor who was either an allogeneic HSCT recipient or a stem cell or donor lymphocyte infusion donor (not recorded which). It is not recorded whose cells these are; they may come from a transplant donor. The CDR3 region has the DNA TGCGCCAGCAGAGTTCACAGTGGGAACACCGGGGAGCTGTTTTTT. Translated: CASRVHSGNTGELFF.